This record looks at one TCR beta chain sequence and its context. Its antigen is not identified. Unmatched junction bases numbered 0, after V lost 1 base and J lost 5 bases. Germline CDR1 SGDLS, CDR2 YYNGEE. The CDR3 loop spans 14 amino acids. The sample comes from a study of cytomegalovirus exposure and HLA in healthy donors. Turning to the study itself: Per a later analysis, the 550 to 850 first-cohort and 110 or so validation repertoires shared one platform. The study, taken as a whole, reports: Subsequent analysis of the approximately 120 validation repertoires found a tendency for first-cohort TCR clusters to co-occur. The authors listed 164 TCR beta chains as cytomegalovirus-associated.

Only in-frame clones appear in the TCRdb table, and some are missing; sequencing was by immunoSEQ multiplex PCR. The sample consists of 100,000 to 150,000 clones, almost 90% of them appearing once. Sequencing was carried out using PBMCs. The receptor's source is a man aged 25-45 years in good health and CMV-seronegative. V usage is TRBV9 and J usage is TRBJ2-1; 10 bases are a match to TRBD2. Written as DNA, the CDR3 is TGTGCCAGCAGCGTACTAGCGGGGGACAATGAGCAGTTCTTC. It translates to CASSVLAGDNEQFF.